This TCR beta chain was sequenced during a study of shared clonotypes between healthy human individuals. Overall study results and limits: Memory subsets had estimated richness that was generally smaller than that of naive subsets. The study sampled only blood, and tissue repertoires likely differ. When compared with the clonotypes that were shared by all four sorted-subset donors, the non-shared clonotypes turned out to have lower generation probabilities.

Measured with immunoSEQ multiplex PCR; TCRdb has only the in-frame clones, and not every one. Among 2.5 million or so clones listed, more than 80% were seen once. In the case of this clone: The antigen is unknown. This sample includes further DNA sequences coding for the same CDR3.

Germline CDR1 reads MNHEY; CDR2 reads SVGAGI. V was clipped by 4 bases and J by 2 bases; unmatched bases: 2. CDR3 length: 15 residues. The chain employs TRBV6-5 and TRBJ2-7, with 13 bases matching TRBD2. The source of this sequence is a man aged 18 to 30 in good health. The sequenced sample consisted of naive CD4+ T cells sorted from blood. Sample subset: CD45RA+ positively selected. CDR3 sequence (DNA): TGTGCCAGCAGTTCTGGGACTAGCGGGACCTACGAGCAGTACTTC. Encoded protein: CASSSGTSGTYEQYF.